This TCR beta chain was recovered during a study of T cells after yellow fever vaccination. This clonotype was seen ten or more times. Its antigen is as yet unknown. From germline, CDR1 is SGHVS and CDR2 FQNEAQ. Trimming took 6 bases from V and 0 from J, leaving 12 bases between them. The CDR3 contains 16 residues. Overall study findings and caveats: Within FACS-sorted repertoires, abundant clonotypes contaminating from the bulk population could be present. Though it reached lower strength, the secondary response hit its peak faster, day 5 versus 15.

By 5'RACE template switching, TCR cDNA was produced, with a universal primer site and UMIs added in the process. TCRdb analysed the 5' RACE reads with MiXCR anew, one entry per CDR3 protein. The sample yields about 99,000 distinct CDR3 sequences, about 6% seen once. The chain employs TRBV7-8 and TRBJ1-6; D unresolved. Sequenced material: CD8+ T cells sorted from PBMCs, taken 10 days after the yellow fever booster vaccination. This TCR was sampled from a man younger than 35 who received the YFV17D yellow fever vaccine. The CDR3 reads CASRPVPSSYNSPLHF. DNA of the CDR3: TGTGCCAGCAGACCCGTCCCGAGCTCCTATAATTCACCCCTCCACTTT.